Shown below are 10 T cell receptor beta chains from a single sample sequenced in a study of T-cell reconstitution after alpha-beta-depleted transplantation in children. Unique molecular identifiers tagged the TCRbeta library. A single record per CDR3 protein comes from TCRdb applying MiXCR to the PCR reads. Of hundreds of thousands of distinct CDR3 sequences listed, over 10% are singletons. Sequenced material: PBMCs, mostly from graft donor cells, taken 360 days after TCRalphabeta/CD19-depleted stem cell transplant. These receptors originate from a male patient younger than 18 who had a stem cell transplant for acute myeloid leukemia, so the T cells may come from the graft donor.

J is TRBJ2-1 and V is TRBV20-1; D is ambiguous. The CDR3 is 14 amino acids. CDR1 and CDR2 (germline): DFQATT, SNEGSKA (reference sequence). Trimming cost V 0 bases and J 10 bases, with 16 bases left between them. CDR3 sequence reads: CSAREGRPLKEQFF. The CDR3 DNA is TGCAGTGCTAGAGAGGGTAGGCCTTTAAAGGAGCAGTTCTTC.

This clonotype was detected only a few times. The chain's CDR3 is CASSKRQRNTEAFF. The CDR3 region has the DNA TGTGCCAGCAGCAAGCGGCAGCGGAACACTGAAGCTTTCTTT. The J gene is TRBJ1-1, the V gene TRBV21-1. TRBV21-1 constitutes a pseudogene. This CDR3 contains 14 residues.

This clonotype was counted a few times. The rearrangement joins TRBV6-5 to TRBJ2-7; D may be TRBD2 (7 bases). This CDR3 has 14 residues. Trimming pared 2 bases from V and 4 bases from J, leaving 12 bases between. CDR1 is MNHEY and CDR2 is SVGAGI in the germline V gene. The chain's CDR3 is CASSYGGAFYEQYF. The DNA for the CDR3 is TGTGCCAGCAGTTACGGGGGGGCATTTTACGAGCAGTACTTC.

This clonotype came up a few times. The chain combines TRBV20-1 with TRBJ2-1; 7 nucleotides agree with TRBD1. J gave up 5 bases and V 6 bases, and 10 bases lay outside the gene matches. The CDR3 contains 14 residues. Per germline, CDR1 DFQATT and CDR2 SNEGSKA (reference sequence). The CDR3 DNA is TGCAGTGCCCCTGACAGGGTAGGAGACAATGAGCAGTTCTTC. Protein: CSAPDRVGDNEQFF.

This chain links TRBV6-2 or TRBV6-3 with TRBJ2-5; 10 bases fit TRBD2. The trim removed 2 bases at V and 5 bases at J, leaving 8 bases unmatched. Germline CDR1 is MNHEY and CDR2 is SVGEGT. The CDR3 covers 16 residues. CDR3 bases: TGTGCCAGCAGTTACGCGCTAGCGGGAGAGAAGGAGACCCAGTACTTC. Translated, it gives CASSYALAGEKETQYF.

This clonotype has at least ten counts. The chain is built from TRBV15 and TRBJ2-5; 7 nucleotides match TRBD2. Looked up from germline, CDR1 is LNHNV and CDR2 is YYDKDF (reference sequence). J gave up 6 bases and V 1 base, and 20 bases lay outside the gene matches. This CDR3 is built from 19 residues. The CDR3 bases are TGTGCCACCAGCAGAGGGTACGGGAGGCTCGGGGAAGTGTTGAAGACCCAGTACTTC. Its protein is CATSRGYGRLGEVLKTQYF.

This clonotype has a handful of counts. Here the CDR3 reads CASSGQLRTYF. The CDR3, as DNA: TGTGCCAGCAGCGGACAGCTGCGAACGTATTTT. The rearrangement links TRBV6-5 to TRBJ2-3; possible D gene TRBD1, 6 bases. Between the trimmed V and J ends, which lost 6 bases and 14 bases, there was a span of 15 bases. The CDR3 is made up of 11 amino acids. The germline CDR1 and CDR2 sequences are MNHEY and SVGAGI.

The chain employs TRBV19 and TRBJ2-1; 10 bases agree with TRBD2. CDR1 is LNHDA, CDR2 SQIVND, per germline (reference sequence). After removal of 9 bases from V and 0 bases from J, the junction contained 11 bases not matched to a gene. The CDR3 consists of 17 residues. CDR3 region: CASGETSGPSSYNEQFF. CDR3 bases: TGTGCCAGCGGAGAGACTAGCGGGCCGAGCTCCTACAATGAGCAGTTCTTC.

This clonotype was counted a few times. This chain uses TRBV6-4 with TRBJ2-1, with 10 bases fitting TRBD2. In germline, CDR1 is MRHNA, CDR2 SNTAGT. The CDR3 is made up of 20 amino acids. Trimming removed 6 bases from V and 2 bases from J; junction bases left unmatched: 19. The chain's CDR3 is CASRGNPGGASGRAYNEQFF. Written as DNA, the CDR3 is TGTGCCAGCAGGGGGAATCCAGGGGGCGCGAGCGGGAGGGCCTACAATGAGCAGTTCTTC.

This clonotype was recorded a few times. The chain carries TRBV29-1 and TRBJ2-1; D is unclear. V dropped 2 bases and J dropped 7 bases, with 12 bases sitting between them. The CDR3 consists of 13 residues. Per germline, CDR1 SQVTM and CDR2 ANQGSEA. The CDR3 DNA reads TGCAGCGTTGAACCCTCCCTCCGAAATGAGCAGTTCTTC. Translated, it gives CSVEPSLRNEQFF.